This TCR beta chain appears in the sequencing data of a study of beta chain features in type 1 diabetes. Study-wide points: TCRB CDR3 length was moderately but significantly reduced in all four CD4+ subsets of Type 1 diabetes patients.

The sequenced template was cDNA made from the entire isolated RNA. Sequenced by immunoSEQ multiplex PCR; TCRdb stores in-frame clones only, minus some. The sample carries roughly 730,000 clones, over 10% recorded once. Concerning this clone: Its antigen is unidentified.

V lost 5 bases and J lost 4, with 17 bases in between. The germline V gene has CDR1 MNHEY and CDR2 SVGAGI. The CDR3 covers 15 residues. Input material: naive CD4+ T cells from blood. This TCR was sampled from a young man with type 1 diabetes. The chain couples TRBV6-5 to TRBJ1-2, with D perhaps TRBD1 (6 bases). The CDR3 DNA reads as TGTGCCAGCAGTCAAGACAGGCCGGCCCTCTATGGCTACACCTTC. This translates into CASSQDRPALYGYTF.